What follows describes a single T cell receptor beta chain. The antigen it binds to is not known. Per-base quality was not reported, and no clone a single base away is much larger than it. This specimen comes from a study of cytomegalovirus exposure and HLA in healthy donors (dated by TCRdb to the late 2010s). For the wider study: An earlier analysis of roughly 630 of the donors reported about 250 Gb of sequence data and 117 million unique TCR beta sequences from 150 million to 200 million T cells. Besides the first cohort of some 670 subjects, a separate validation cohort made up of about 120 different subjects was used. In a later analysis, previously published TCR beta repertoires from more than 500 donors were re-analyzed and high-resolution HLA genotyping was added so that TCR occurrence patterns could be studied. Typing coverage differed by locus: A, B, C, DRB1 and DQB1 were typed in about 620-640 donors, DQA1 in approximately 520, DPA1 in 600 to 610, and DPB1 in roughly 470. Both class I and class II loci were covered by HLA typing, at four-digit resolution. Among 300 to 500 genotyped donors of the cohort, an average of around 250,000 unique TCR beta nucleotide sequences was sequenced per donor, of which approximately 18% were non-productive. The study used immunosequencing to profile the T cell repertoires of approximately 650 subjects and linked those repertoires to cytomegalovirus serostatus. The later analysis used no new phenotypic data to find candidate immune exposures, relying instead on TCR beta sequences and their occurrence across donors. A later genetic analysis used genome-wide SNP genotypes for about 60% of the roughly 700 donors, treating that subset as a discovery cohort. Roughly 320 gigabases of sequencing data and 91 million or so unique TCR sequences made up an early release that covered approximately 700 HLA-typed donors. High-throughput TCR immunosequencing, statistical association of individual TCRs with disease status, and machine learning were combined to predict cytomegalovirus infection status. An earlier analysis of around 640 of the donors used high-throughput TCR beta sequencing to judge whether each TCR beta V gene segment behaved as functional or pseudogenic. Roughly 5 DR-DQ haplotypes were treated as single units for association and clustering because of strong linkage in the cohort. Of the 350 to 450 genotyped donors, about 80% fell in the genetic ancestry cluster associated with self-reported Caucasian donors. The study aimed to test whether cataloging public T cell receptors could reveal signatures of past pathogen exposure. Every discovery cohort repertoire had been produced on one sequencing platform. Alongside the repertoire data, information on donor age, sex, ethnicity and CMV serostatus was compiled.

Study-wide findings and limitations: A total of roughly 160 TCR beta chains were listed by the study as associated with cytomegalovirus. HLA typing was unavailable for some donors at each locus, so association tests used only the typed subset. Compared with the approximately 670-donor mean, donors in an Asian-associated ancestry cluster had fewer N-insertions in productive TCRs, according to a later genetic analysis. A cluster of highly shared sequence variants was judged likely to be a technical artifact of the sequencing pipeline. Across donors, most TCR sequences were observed very rarely, whereas some public TCRs were present in many individuals. According to the authors, the approach could potentially be generalized to other disease states and immunological phenotypes. In a later analysis, most CMV-associated TCR beta chains were found to appear HLA-restricted, with HLA associations seemingly driven largely by CMV exposure. A further reported finding was that TCR beta sequences accurately predicted the HLA-A and HLA-B alleles for most subjects in the first cohort. In vitro tests confirmed that a few of the cytomegalovirus-associated TCR beta chains recognize cytomegalovirus antigens. In an earlier analysis of under 600 of the donors, most TCR beta V segments were observed in productive rearrangements about 90% or about 30% of the time, broadly matching IMGT annotations. Presence/absence analyses assumed roughly uniform sequencing depth across donors, an assumption that may not hold. A later analysis associated 16,951 TCR beta sequences with specific HLA alleles at a false discovery rate of 0.05. Assigning TCR associations to individual alleles was difficult when HLA alleles, especially DR and DQ, strongly co-occurred. In a later analysis, HLA-associated TCR beta chains showed more clonal expansion and lower generation probabilities than non-associated chains that were equally common. For the cohort, immune exposure information was limited to CMV serostatus. An association between a missense DCLRE1C variant and V-gene and J-gene trimming of TCR beta chains was found in a later genetic analysis and replicated in an independent cohort. Some IMGT-functional V segments, including TRBV6-2 and TRBV6-3, could not be told apart with the 87-base-pair reads, so those segments were excluded. In a later analysis, the rate of TCR association differed among HLA loci, with DRB1 alleles having the most associated TCRs and HLA-C alleles having the fewest. In this cohort, only TCR beta chains were sequenced, and detectable features were limited by the absence of alpha or paired-chain data. The classifier was reported to diagnose cytomegalovirus status with high specificity and sensitivity in both the original cohort and the validation cohort. Linkage disequilibrium might explain the correlated functional status among segregating V segments, but an unknown experimental factor could not be excluded. A later analysis reported that several top co-occurrence clusters appeared linked to parvovirus B19, influenza, CMV and Epstein-Barr virus. The earlier analysis of nearly 600 of the donors excluded around 17 rarely observed V segments, including chromosome 9 orphons, because counts were too low.

The CDR3, cysteine through phenylalanine, is 13 amino acids long. The only DNA kept is the CDR3, 39 bases in frame from the first base. The germline V gene gives CDR1 as SNHLY and CDR2 as FYNNEI. Trimming takes 1 base from V and 5 bases from J, and the germline ends sit 7 bases apart. The protocol used for the library was the immunoSEQ multiplex PCR assay. A mixture of 60 forward primers for TCR Vbeta segments and 13 reverse primers for TCR Jbeta segments was used in the multiplex PCR. Amplification of the CDR3 region of rearranged TCR beta genes was performed with a multiplex PCR assay on genomic DNA. On the Illumina HiSeq System, the amplified TCR beta libraries were sequenced as 87-base-pair reads. The authors' analysis ran thus. Across the 500 to 850 repertoires, a later analysis counted roughly 77 million unique TCR beta chains, 9.5 million to 13 million of which were shared by at least two donors. A nearest-neighbor algorithm error-corrected the raw reads and collapsed the reads into unique sequences, merging closely related sequences to remove PCR and sequencing errors. Alignment of CDR3 sequences to IMGT reference sequences was used to assign V, D and J gene segments. For a sequence to be retained, a match of at least six nucleotides to both a V gene segment and a J gene segment was required. A rearrangement was called productive if the CDR3 had no stop codons and remained in frame with V and J, and every other rearrangement was called non-productive. Following IMGT convention, CDR3 was defined as the stretch from the second conserved V-encoded cysteine up to the conserved J-encoded phenylalanine. In an earlier analysis of more than 550 of the donors, sequences lacking an unambiguous match to a single V gene segment were excluded. In an earlier analysis of 587 of the donors, a V segment was called functional when productive rearrangements were above 56.7%, and segregating when the standard deviation between donors exceeded 5%. A statistical classification framework was built to diagnose cytomegalovirus status from the catalog of TCR beta chain sequences. A later analysis assigned V and J genes by comparing TCR nucleotide sequences with IMGT/GENE-DB human TR gene sequences. In a later analysis, CDR3 sequences and most-parsimonious VDJ recombination scenarios were assigned using the TCRdist pipeline. In a later analysis, every TCR beta chain was defined by the combination of its CDR3 amino acid sequence and its V-gene family, and reads without a unique V-gene family were dropped. In a later analysis, 450 to 600 highly shared, low-generation-probability nucleotide sequences were removed to address suspected cross-contamination and a sequencing artifact. In a later analysis, a clonal expansion index was calculated for each public chain from normalized within-repertoire ranks of inferred template counts. A later analysis computed generation probabilities with a VDJ recombination model fitted to out-of-frame rearrangements, and checked the results against IGoR. In a later analysis, hypergeometric tests were used to score TCR-TCR, TCR-HLA and TCR-CMV co-occurrence, with a repertoire-size bias correction applied to TCR pairs. False discovery rates were estimated in a later analysis by permuting HLA or CMV assignments 20 times. In a later analysis, co-occurring TCRs were grouped using DBSCAN, with TCRdist sequence similarity added in when clustering inside HLA-allele-positive subsets. Co-occurrence clustering excluded repertoires with fewer than 30,000 or more than 120,000 public chains, plus five with anomalous nucleotide sharing. Imported from immuneACCESS, the table was reduced by TCRdb to in-frame sequences with V and J called. These copies leave out some clones; in studies compared against another copy, an unresolved V gene accounts for under half, and the cause of the remainder is not known. The DNA was the basis for D and trimming; V, J and clone size are from that table. This sample comprises over 150,000 clones, 70% to 90% of them detected only once. The ten largest clones take up about 2.4% of the sample.

The cohort comprised some 680 healthy bone marrow donors. Cohort members were all nominally healthy when sampled, although unrecorded immune exposures were likely present. The donor was CMV seronegative and was included in the group of a few hundred seronegative cohort members. Each donor provided a peripheral blood sample, and peripheral blood mononuclear cells were used for TCR beta sequencing. Genomic DNA extraction from the blood cell samples was performed with the Qiagen DNeasy Blood Extraction Kit. The sequencing sample was made of PBMCs. In this chain, TRBV2 is recombined with TRBJ2-3; a confident D gene designation cannot be given. This TCR was recovered from a male donor in good health and CMV-seronegative. The CDR3 protein: CASSEGLQDTQYF. The nucleotide sequence reads as follows: TGTGCCAGCAGTGAAGGACTTCAAGATACGCAGTATTTT. The entire variable domain, with the stretches around the CDR3 drawn from the reference TRBV2 and TRBJ2-3 proteins, is EPEVTQTPSHQVTQMGQEVILRCVPISNHLYFYWYRQILGQKVEFLVSFYNNEISEKSEIFDDQFSVERPDGSNFTLKIRSTKLEDSAMYFCASSEGLQDTQYFGPGTRLTVL.